A selection of T cell receptor beta chains follows, all from one sample in a study of blood T cell repertoires in COVID-19. Profiled with immunoSEQ multiplex PCR; TCRdb holds only in-frame clones, not every one. The sample contains about 260,000 clones, approximately 88% of which appear only once. Sequencing was carried out using peripheral blood. The receptors derive from a woman aged 65 to 85 with COVID-19, enrolled during active disease. Each CDR3 is given with its conserved first and last residue. A D gene is named only where the DNA matches it firmly. Size is stated for part of the rows, as once, few or many counts, or as a class when the clone is expanded.

TRBJ2-2 TRBV2 TRBD1 NA TGTGCCAGCAGTCGCGAGACAGGGTCCTCGAACACCGGGGAGCTGTTTTTT CASSRETGSSNTGELFF
TRBJ2-4 TRBV28 NA NA TGTGCCAGCAACCCGGGGTCCCTAGAAGGCATTCAGTACTTC CASNPGSLEGIQYF
TRBJ2-1 TRBV24-1 NA NA TGTGCCACCAGTGATTCCTGGACAGAAGAGCAGTTCTTC CATSDSWTEEQFF
TRBJ2-1 TRBV10-3 NA NA TGTGCCATCAGTGAGTCGGACACCATCACACGAAAGCAGTTCTTC CAISESDTITRKQFF
TRBJ2-3 TRBV24-1 NA NA TGTGCCACCAGTGAACCCGGACAGACTGTCGGGGCAGATACGCAGTATTTT CATSEPGQTVGADTQYF
TRBJ2-7 TRBV6-5 TRBD1 NA TGTGCCAGCAGCAGCCGGGACAGGGGTGACGAGCAGTACTTC CASSSRDRGDEQYF
TRBJ2-7 TRBV30 NA NA TGTGCCTGGAGTATCGGGGGCGGGAGTTCCTACGAGCAGTACTTC CAWSIGGGSSYEQYF
TRBJ2-1 TRBV15 TRBD1 NA TGTGCCACCAGCAGCCCAGCCCCGGGACAGGGCCTCAATGAGCAGTTCTTC CATSSPAPGQGLNEQFF
TRBJ1-4 TRBV19 NA NA TGTGCCAGTAGTATTCTCAGGGAAGAAAAACTGTTTTTT CASSILREEKLFF
TRBJ2-7 TRBV5-1 TRBD2 NA TGCGCCAGCAGCCGGGCTGCTAGCGGGAGTGAACACGAGCAGTACTTC CASSRAASGSEHEQYF
TRBJ1-1 TRBV5-5 TRBD1 NA TGTGCCAGCAGCCTTCGGACAGGGCTCACTGAAGCTTTCTTT CASSLRTGLTEAFF
TRBJ1-1 TRBV5-1 TRBD1 few TGCGCCAGCAGCTTTGAGACAGGGGGCCTAACTGAAGCTTTCTTT CASSFETGGLTEAFF
TRBJ2-5 TRBV12-3/TRBV12-4 NA once TGTGCCAGCAGTTTTGCGGGGTACTTGACCCAGTACTTC CASSFAGYLTQYF
TRBJ2-7 TRBV29-1 TRBD1 once TGCAGCGCGACAGGGACATCCTACGAGCAGTACTTC CSATGTSYEQYF
TRBJ1-5 TRBV5-1 NA NA TGCGCCAGCGCCGTCGGTACCAATCAGCCCCAGCATTTT CASAVGTNQPQHF
TRBJ2-2 TRBV7-3 NA NA TGTGCCAGCAGCTCCTCCCTCGGACTATCCCATGGGGAGCTGTTTTTT CASSSSLGLSHGELFF
TRBJ2-7 TRBV7-6 NA NA TGTGCCAGCAGCCTAGACACGATAACCTACGAGCAGTACTTC CASSLDTITYEQYF
TRBJ1-1 TRBV5-5 NA NA TGTGCCAGCAGCTTCCTAGGGGAGAACACTGAAGCTTTCTTT CASSFLGENTEAFF
TRBJ2-1 TRBV7-2 TRBD2 NA TGTGCCAGCAGCTTAGTGGCGGGAGGAGTTTACAATGAGCAGTTCTTC CASSLVAGGVYNEQFF
TRBJ2-3 TRBV5-1 TRBD2 NA TGCGCCAGCAGCTTGGCCTTGGTAGCGGGAGGAACAGATACGCAGTATTTT CASSLALVAGGTDTQYF
TRBJ2-3 TRBV2 NA NA TGTGCCAGCAGCCCCCGCTCTCGAAGGAGGAGAGAGGGCACAGATACGCAGTATTTT CASSPRSRRRREGTDTQYF
TRBJ1-5 TRBV19 NA NA TGTGCCAGTAGTATACCCATCTCGGGATACGGCAATCAGCCCCAGCATTTT CASSIPISGYGNQPQHF
TRBJ2-5 TRBV12-5 NA NA TGTGCTAGTGGTTTGGTTCTGGCGGGTCAAGAGACCCAGTACTTC CASGLVLAGQETQYF
TRBJ2-1 TRBV6-6 NA few TGTGCCAGCAGGGACAACTCCTACAATGAGCAGTTCTTC CASRDNSYNEQFF
TRBJ1-6 TRBV3-1/TRBV3-2 TRBD1 once TGTGCCAGCAGCCAAGAGGGAAGGGACAGGGGAGACTCACCCCTCCACTTT CASSQEGRDRGDSPLHF
TRBJ2-1 TRBV6-1 TRBD2 NA TGTGCCAGCAGTGAATGGGGGGGCTCCTACAATGAGCAGTTCTTC CASSEWGGSYNEQFF
TRBJ1-6 TRBV11-2 NA NA TGTGCCAGCAGCTTAAAGGGGTCAGGGCTTAGCTCCTATAATTCACCCCTCCACTTT CASSLKGSGLSSYNSPLHF
TRBJ1-1 TRBV5-4 NA once TGTGCCAGCAGCCTTGGGGGGGAAGCTTTCTTT CASSLGGEAFF
TRBJ2-7 TRBV12-3/TRBV12-4 NA once TGTGCCAGCACCCCAGGGGCTACGCAGTACTTC CASTPGATQYF
TRBJ2-7 TRBV7-3 NA NA TGTGCCAGCAGCTTAGGGTCCGGGGACTACGAGCAGTACTTC CASSLGSGDYEQYF
TRBJ2-7 TRBV19 TRBD1 NA TGTGCCAGTAGTATAGACCGGGACAGGGGCGCCGAGCAGTACTTC CASSIDRDRGAEQYF
TRBJ2-5 TRBV30 NA NA TGTGCCTGTCACGGACAGAACCAAGAGACCCAGTACTTC CACHGQNQETQYF
TRBJ2-1 TRBV6-5 NA NA TGTGCCAGCAGTAACTTTGCGTCTAGTGAGCAGTTCTTC CASSNFASSEQFF
TRBJ2-1 TRBV9 TRBD1 NA TGTGCCAGCAGCACAAGATGGGACAGGGCAAACAATGAGCAGTTCTTC CASSTRWDRANNEQFF
TRBJ1-1 TRBV27 TRBD1 NA TGTGCCAGCAGACCGACAGGGGGGGTCACTGAAGCTTTCTTT CASRPTGGVTEAFF
TRBJ2-2 TRBV20-1 NA few TGCAGTGCTAGTGCCGCCGACTCATATTCCGGGGAGCTGTTTTTT CSASAADSYSGELFF
TRBJ2-2 TRBV5-6 TRBD1 NA TGTGCCAGCAGCAAACCTCGACAGGGGGCGAGCACCGGGGAGCTGTTTTTT CASSKPRQGASTGELFF
TRBJ2-1 TRBV5-1 NA NA TGCGCCGCGGGGCAGGGAGGATACAATGAGCAGTTCTTC CAAGQGGYNEQFF
TRBJ1-5 TRBV28 TRBD1 NA TGTGCCAGCAGTTTCCGACGGACAGGGGGCGGCAATCAGCCCCAGCATTTT CASSFRRTGGGNQPQHF
TRBJ1-1 TRBV27 NA NA TGTGCCAGCAGTTTATCTACCGCAGGGAACACTGAAGCTTTCTTT CASSLSTAGNTEAFF
TRBJ1-2 TRBV5-6 NA NA TGTGCCAGCAGCTTGGATGAGGGATATGGCTACACCTTC CASSLDEGYGYTF
TRBJ1-6 TRBV5-1 TRBD1 NA TGCGCCAGCAGCTTAGGACAGGGTAATTCACCCCTCCACTTT CASSLGQGNSPLHF
TRBJ2-2 TRBV9 TRBD2 once TGTGCCAGCAGCAAACTAGCGGGAGTGAACACCGGGGAGCTGTTTTTT CASSKLAGVNTGELFF
TRBJ1-1 TRBV27 NA NA TGTGCCAGCAGAGGGGCAGGGAACACTGAAGCTTTCTTT CASRGAGNTEAFF
TRBJ1-2 TRBV28 NA NA TGTGCCAGCAGTACCCAGGCCCCTTATGGCTACACCTTC CASSTQAPYGYTF
TRBJ1-3 TRBV7-9 TRBD1 few TGTGCCAGCAGCTTAGGGACAGGGGACGGAAACACCATATATTTT CASSLGTGDGNTIYF
TRBJ1-2 TRBV11-1 NA NA TGTGCCAGCAGCTCGCAGGCTGCTTATGGCTACACCTTC CASSSQAAYGYTF
TRBJ2-5 TRBV28 TRBD2 NA TGTGCCAGCAGTTCCATGGGAGGGACGAAGACCCAGTACTTC CASSSMGGTKTQYF
TRBJ1-2 TRBV30 NA NA TGTGCCTGGAGTTCAGGGTTTGGCTACACCTTC CAWSSGFGYTF